This TCR beta chain was captured in a study of CDR3 diversity in severe acne. Trimming cost V 3 bases and J 0 bases, with 12 bases left between them. The CDR3 has 16 residues. Germline CDR1 reads LNHNV; CDR2 reads YYDKDF (reference sequence). TCRdb recomputed calls from the PCR reads with MiXCR, one row per CDR3 protein. Here the sample spans over 85,000 distinct CDR3 sequences, under 60% being singletons. The sequenced sample was blood. The genes are TRBV15 and TRBJ2-1; D may be TRBD1 or TRBD2 (5 bases each). The sequence was collected from a male donor with acne. The CDR3 loop reads CATSSLGDASYNEQFF. The DNA of the CDR3 is TGTGCCACCAGCAGCTTAGGGGACGCCTCCTACAATGAGCAGTTCTTC.